These T cell receptor beta chains were read from a single sample in a study of response to subunit inactivated influenza vaccine. From the RT-PCR reads, TCRdb called clonotypes with MiXCR, one entry per CDR3 protein. The sample records approximately 530,000 distinct CDR3 sequences, approximately 7.7% being singletons. The sequencing here drew on PBMCs from blood, taken about 24 months after vaccination. Every receptor here comes from a man in his fifties or sixties who received an inactivated influenza vaccine. Both conserved end residues are part of each CDR3. Fields, in order: clone size, D gene, J gene, V gene, CDR3 DNA, CDR3 protein. A D gene is named only where the DNA matches it firmly. Size tells how often a clone was seen (once, few, many) or the class of an expanded clone, and some rows leave it out.

abundance: .; d_gene: .; j_gene: TRBJ1-1; v_gene: TRBV15; CDR3nt: TGTGCCGCCGCGCAGGCGAACACTGAAGCTTTCTTT; CDR3aa: CAAAQANTEAFF
abundance: many; d_gene: .; j_gene: TRBJ2-1; v_gene: TRBV7-9; CDR3nt: TGTGCCAGCAGCTTAGGTGCAGGGGGAGGCGACAATGAGCAGTTCTTC; CDR3aa: CASSLGAGGGDNEQFF
abundance: .; d_gene: .; j_gene: TRBJ2-7; v_gene: TRBV20-1; CDR3nt: TGCAGTGCTAGAGATCGGGGAGGTGTCGGCGAGCAGTACTTC; CDR3aa: CSARDRGGVGEQYF
abundance: .; d_gene: TRBD1; j_gene: TRBJ2-7; v_gene: TRBV29-1; CDR3nt: TGCAGCGCCACGACAGGGTTGAACGAGCAGTACTTC; CDR3aa: CSATTGLNEQYF
abundance: .; d_gene: TRBD1; j_gene: TRBJ2-3; v_gene: TRBV10-3; CDR3nt: TGTGCCATCACCCTGGGACAGGGTGGTGGTACAGATACGCAGTATTTT; CDR3aa: CAITLGQGGGTDTQYF
abundance: few; d_gene: .; j_gene: TRBJ2-5; v_gene: TRBV5-1; CDR3nt: TGCGCCAGCCGACAGGACCAAGAGACCCAGTACTTC; CDR3aa: CASRQDQETQYF
abundance: .; d_gene: .; j_gene: TRBJ2-1; v_gene: TRBV7-2; CDR3nt: TGTGCCAGCAGCTTAGCGCATCGGGGGAATGAGCAGTTCTTC; CDR3aa: CASSLAHRGNEQFF
abundance: many; d_gene: TRBD1; j_gene: TRBJ1-1; v_gene: TRBV5-1; CDR3nt: TGCGCCAGCAGCTTGTATCGGACAGGGAGTATGGATGAAGCTTTCTTT; CDR3aa: CASSLYRTGSMDEAFF
abundance: .; d_gene: TRBD1; j_gene: TRBJ1-2; v_gene: TRBV27; CDR3nt: TGTGCCAGCCGGAGGACAGGGGTTAACTATGGCTACACCTTC; CDR3aa: CASRRTGVNYGYTF
abundance: few; d_gene: TRBD2; j_gene: TRBJ2-1; v_gene: TRBV4-3; CDR3nt: TGCGCCAGCAGCCAAGCCCCGGGAGGTGAGCAGTTCTTC; CDR3aa: CASSQAPGGEQFF
abundance: few; d_gene: .; j_gene: TRBJ2-3; v_gene: TRBV12-3/TRBV12-4; CDR3nt: TGTGCCAGCCTCAGAGGGGACCAAAGCACAGATGCGCAGTATTTT; CDR3aa: CASLRGDQSTDAQYF
abundance: many; d_gene: TRBD2; j_gene: TRBJ2-1; v_gene: TRBV7-8; CDR3nt: TGTGCCAGCAGCATCCTACTAGCGCCGGGGGATGAGCAGTTCTTC; CDR3aa: CASSILLAPGDEQFF
abundance: .; d_gene: .; j_gene: TRBJ2-5; v_gene: TRBV5-5; CDR3nt: TGTGCCAGCAGCTCGACAGGCCTGGGAGGGGAGACCCAGTACTTC; CDR3aa: CASSSTGLGGETQYF
abundance: few; d_gene: TRBD2; j_gene: TRBJ2-5; v_gene: TRBV10-3; CDR3nt: TGTGCCGCGAAATCCTCCGGGACTAGCGGGAGGAAGCAAGAGACCCAGTACTTC; CDR3aa: CAAKSSGTSGRKQETQYF
abundance: .; d_gene: .; j_gene: TRBJ2-7; v_gene: TRBV11-2; CDR3nt: TGTGCCAGCTCCTTCAGGGGGACGGGGGGTTCCTACGAGCAGTACTTC; CDR3aa: CASSFRGTGGSYEQYF
abundance: many; d_gene: .; j_gene: TRBJ1-2; v_gene: TRBV3-1; CDR3nt: TGTGCCAGCAGCCAAGATTCTCACAGACCCTATGGCTACACCTTC; CDR3aa: CASSQDSHRPYGYTF
abundance: .; d_gene: TRBD2; j_gene: TRBJ2-2; v_gene: TRBV14; CDR3nt: TGTGCCAGCAGCCGCCGACTAGCTGGGGAGCTGTTTTTT; CDR3aa: CASSRRLAGELFF
abundance: many; d_gene: TRBD2; j_gene: TRBJ2-1; v_gene: TRBV4-3; CDR3nt: TGCGCCAGCAGCCATTCGCAGAGGCCTAGCGGGGTTTACAATGAGCAGTTCTTC; CDR3aa: CASSHSQRPSGVYNEQFF
abundance: .; d_gene: .; j_gene: TRBJ1-4; v_gene: TRBV7-4; CDR3nt: TGTGCCAGCAGCACGGACGGGAGGGGAGCTAATGAAAAACTGTTTTTT; CDR3aa: CASSTDGRGANEKLFF
abundance: few; d_gene: TRBD1; j_gene: TRBJ1-5; v_gene: TRBV20-1; CDR3nt: TGCAGTGCTACCCACCTCAGGGGCGGGACAGGGGGCTGGAATCAGCCCCAGCATTTT; CDR3aa: CSATHLRGGTGGWNQPQHF
abundance: .; d_gene: .; j_gene: TRBJ2-1; v_gene: TRBV12-3/TRBV12-4; CDR3nt: TGTGCCAGCATCGGGGGGCGGGCTAGCGGTCACAATGAGCAGTTCTTC; CDR3aa: CASIGGRASGHNEQFF
abundance: many; d_gene: .; j_gene: TRBJ2-7; v_gene: TRBV7-2; CDR3nt: TGTGCCAGCAGCTTGGAGAGCTCCTACGAGCAGTACTTC; CDR3aa: CASSLESSYEQYF
abundance: few; d_gene: .; j_gene: TRBJ2-7; v_gene: TRBV15; CDR3nt: TGTGCCACCAGCAGTGAGGGGAGCCCTTTAAGCTCCTACGAGCAGTACTTC; CDR3aa: CATSSEGSPLSSYEQYF
abundance: many; d_gene: .; j_gene: TRBJ1-6; v_gene: TRBV27; CDR3nt: TGTGCCAGCAGTTTCCGGCAATATAATTCACCCCTCCACTTT; CDR3aa: CASSFRQYNSPLHF
abundance: few; d_gene: TRBD1; j_gene: TRBJ1-6; v_gene: TRBV11-2; CDR3nt: TGTGCCAGCAGCTTAGGTCACGGGACAGGGTTTGGTGGATATTCACCCCTCCACTTT; CDR3aa: CASSLGHGTGFGGYSPLHF
abundance: .; d_gene: TRBD1; j_gene: TRBJ1-1; v_gene: TRBV12-3/TRBV12-4; CDR3nt: TGTGCCAGCAGTTTAACTTCTCAGGGGGGCGGCACTGAAGCTTTCTTT; CDR3aa: CASSLTSQGGGTEAFF
abundance: many; d_gene: TRBD2; j_gene: TRBJ2-3; v_gene: TRBV11-2; CDR3nt: TGTGCCAGCAGCTCCCTCGGCGGGAGATATGCAGATACGCAGTATTTT; CDR3aa: CASSSLGGRYADTQYF
abundance: .; d_gene: .; j_gene: TRBJ2-1; v_gene: TRBV5-1; CDR3nt: TGCGCCAGCAGCGTAGGGGGGAGAGGGTCGGTTGAGCAGTTCTTC; CDR3aa: CASSVGGRGSVEQFF
abundance: many; d_gene: TRBD1; j_gene: TRBJ2-3; v_gene: TRBV5-1; CDR3nt: TGCGCCAGCAGCCCCGACAGGGGAAACACAGATACGCAGTATTTT; CDR3aa: CASSPDRGNTDTQYF
abundance: .; d_gene: .; j_gene: TRBJ2-2; v_gene: TRBV5-1; CDR3nt: TGCGCCAGCAGGGCCATCGGGGAGCTGTTTTTT; CDR3aa: CASRAIGELFF
abundance: few; d_gene: TRBD1; j_gene: TRBJ1-2; v_gene: TRBV19; CDR3nt: TGTGCCAGTAGTACCGGGACAGGGGCGAAAATCGTCCCTTATGGCTACACCTTC; CDR3aa: CASSTGTGAKIVPYGYTF